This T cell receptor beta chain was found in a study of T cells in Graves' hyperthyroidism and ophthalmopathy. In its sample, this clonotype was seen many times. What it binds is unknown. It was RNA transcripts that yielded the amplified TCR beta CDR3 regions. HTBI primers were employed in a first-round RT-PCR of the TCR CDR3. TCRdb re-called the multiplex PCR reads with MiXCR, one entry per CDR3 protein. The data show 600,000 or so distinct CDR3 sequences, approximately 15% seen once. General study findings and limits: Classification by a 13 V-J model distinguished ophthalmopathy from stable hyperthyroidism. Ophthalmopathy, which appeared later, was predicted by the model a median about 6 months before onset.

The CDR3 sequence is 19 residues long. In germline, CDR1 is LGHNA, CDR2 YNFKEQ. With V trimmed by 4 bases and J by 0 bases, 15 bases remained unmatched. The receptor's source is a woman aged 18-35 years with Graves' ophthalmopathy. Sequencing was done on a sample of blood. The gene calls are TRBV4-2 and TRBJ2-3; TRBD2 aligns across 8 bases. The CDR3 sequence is CASSPQPRPASGSTDTQYF. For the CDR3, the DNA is TGTGCCAGCAGCCCGCAGCCAAGACCCGCTAGCGGGAGCACAGATACGCAGTATTTT.